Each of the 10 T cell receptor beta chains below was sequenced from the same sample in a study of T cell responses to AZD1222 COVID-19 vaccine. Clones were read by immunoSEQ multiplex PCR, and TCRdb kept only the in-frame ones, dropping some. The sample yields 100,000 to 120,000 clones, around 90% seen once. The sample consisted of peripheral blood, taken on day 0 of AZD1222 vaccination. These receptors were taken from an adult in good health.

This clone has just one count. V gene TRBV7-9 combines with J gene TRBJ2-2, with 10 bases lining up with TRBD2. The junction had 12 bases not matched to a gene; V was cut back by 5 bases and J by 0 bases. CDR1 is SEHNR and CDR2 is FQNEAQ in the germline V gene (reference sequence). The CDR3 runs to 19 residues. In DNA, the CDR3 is TGTGCCAGCAGCCCCCCAGGAGTAGCGGGGGGACCGAACACCGGGGAGCTGTTTTTT. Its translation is CASSPPGVAGGPNTGELFF.

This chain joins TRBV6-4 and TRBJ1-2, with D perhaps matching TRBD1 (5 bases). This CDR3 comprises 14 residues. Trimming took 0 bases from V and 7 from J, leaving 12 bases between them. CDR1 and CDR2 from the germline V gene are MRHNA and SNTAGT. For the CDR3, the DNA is TGTGCCAGCAGTGACTCGAGTGGTAGGGGTGGCTACACCTTC. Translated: CASSDSSGRGGYTF.

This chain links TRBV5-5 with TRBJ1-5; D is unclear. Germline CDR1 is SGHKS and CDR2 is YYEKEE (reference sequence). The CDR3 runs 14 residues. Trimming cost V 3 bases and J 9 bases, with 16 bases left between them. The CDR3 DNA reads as TGTGCCAGCAGCTCGGGCCACAAGGATAGGCCCCAGCATTTT. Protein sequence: CASSSGHKDRPQHF.

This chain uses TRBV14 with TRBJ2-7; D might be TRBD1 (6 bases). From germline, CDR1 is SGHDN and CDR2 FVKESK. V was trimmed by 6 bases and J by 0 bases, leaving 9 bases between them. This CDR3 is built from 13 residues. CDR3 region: CASSRDNSYEQYF. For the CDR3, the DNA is TGTGCCAGCAGTCGGGACAACTCCTACGAGCAGTACTTC.

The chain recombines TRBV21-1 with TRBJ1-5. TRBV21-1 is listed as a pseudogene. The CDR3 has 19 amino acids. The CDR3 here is CASTPTGTPLQYSNQPQHF. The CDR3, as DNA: TGTGCCAGCACCCCCACGGGGACGCCCCTCCAATATAGCAATCAGCCCCAGCATTTT.

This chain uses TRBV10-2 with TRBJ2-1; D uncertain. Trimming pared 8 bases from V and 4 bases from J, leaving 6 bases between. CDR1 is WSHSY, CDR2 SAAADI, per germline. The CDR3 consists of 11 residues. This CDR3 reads CASGQYNEQFF. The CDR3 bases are TGCGCCAGCGGCCAGTACAATGAGCAGTTCTTC.

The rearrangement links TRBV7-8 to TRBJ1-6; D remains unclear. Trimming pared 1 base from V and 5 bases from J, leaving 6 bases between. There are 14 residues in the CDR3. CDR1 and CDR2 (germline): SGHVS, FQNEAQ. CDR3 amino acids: CASSLVRNNSPLHF. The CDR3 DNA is TGTGCCAGCAGCTTAGTCCGGAATAATTCACCCCTCCACTTT.

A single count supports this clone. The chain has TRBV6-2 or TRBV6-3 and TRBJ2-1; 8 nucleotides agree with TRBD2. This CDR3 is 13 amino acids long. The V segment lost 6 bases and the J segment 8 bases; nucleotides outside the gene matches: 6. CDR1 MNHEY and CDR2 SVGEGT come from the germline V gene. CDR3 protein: CASSPGLVYEQFF. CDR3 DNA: TGTGCCAGCAGCCCGGGACTAGTCTATGAGCAGTTCTTC.

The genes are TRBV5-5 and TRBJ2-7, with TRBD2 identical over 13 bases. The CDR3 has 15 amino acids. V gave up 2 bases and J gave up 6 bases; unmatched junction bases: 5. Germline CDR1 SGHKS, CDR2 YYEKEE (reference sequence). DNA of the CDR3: TGTGCCAGCAGCTTAGTGACTAGCGGGGGGAGCGAGCAGTACTTC. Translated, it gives CASSLVTSGGSEQYF.

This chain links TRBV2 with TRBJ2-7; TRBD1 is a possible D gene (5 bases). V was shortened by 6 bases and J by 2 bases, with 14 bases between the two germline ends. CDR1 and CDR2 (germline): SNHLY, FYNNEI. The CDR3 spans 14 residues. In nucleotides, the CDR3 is TGTGCCAGCAGCTTTGACAGTACGGCCTACGAGCAGTACTTC. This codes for CASSFDSTAYEQYF.